These T cell receptor beta chains were read from a single sample in a study of control samples from healthy donors and cancer patients. The data were produced by immunoSEQ multiplex PCR, yet TCRdb's version contains in-frame clones alone and is incomplete. The sample consists of about 150,000 clones, approximately 94% of them appearing once. The sequenced material came from blood. All receptors come from a woman in her thirties or forties in good health. Each CDR3 is given with its conserved first and last residue. D genes are given only for firm matches. The listing skips clone size in some rows; elsewhere it reads once, few, many or a size class.

abundance | j_gene | v_gene | d_gene | CDR3aa | CDR3nt
- | TRBJ1-2 | TRBV7-2 | TRBD1 | CASSLGGQGRYYGYTF | TGTGCCAGCAGCTTAGGGGGACAGGGCCGATACTATGGCTACACCTTC
- | TRBJ2-2 | TRBV19 | TRBD1 | CASSSNLGRTGTGELFF | TGTGCCAGTAGTAGCAATCTGGGGCGGACAGGGACCGGGGAGCTGTTTTTT
- | TRBJ1-1 | TRBV2 | - | CASSVGENTEAFF | TGTGCCAGCAGTGTGGGGGAGAACACTGAAGCTTTCTTT
- | TRBJ1-5 | TRBV6-5 | - | CASSETVGYQPQHF | TGTGCCAGCAGCGAGACAGTTGGGTATCAGCCCCAGCATTTT
- | TRBJ1-6 | TRBV4-3 | - | CASSQEITGDSPLHF | TGCGCCAGCAGCCAAGAAATTACGGGTGATTCACCCCTCCACTTT
- | TRBJ1-2 | TRBV6-5 | - | CASHMAGNYGYTF | TGTGCCAGCCATATGGCGGGTAACTATGGCTACACCTTC
- | TRBJ1-1 | TRBV11-2 | - | CASGTFAWGEAFF | TGTGCCTCCGGAACCTTTGCCTGGGGTGAAGCTTTCTTT
once | TRBJ2-7 | TRBV7-2 | - | CASTAALYEQYF | TGTGCCAGCACAGCGGCTCTCTACGAGCAGTACTTC
- | TRBJ1-3 | TRBV20-1 | - | CSASYGHPSGNTIYF | TGCAGTGCTAGTTACGGACACCCCTCTGGAAACACCATATATTTT
few | TRBJ2-2 | TRBV10-1 | - | CASSEVPYTGELFF | TGCGCCAGCAGTGAGGTCCCTTACACCGGGGAGCTGTTTTTT
once | TRBJ2-5 | TRBV11-2 | - | CASSSGRQETQYF | TGTGCCAGCAGCTCCGGACGACAAGAGACCCAGTACTTC
- | TRBJ1-6 | TRBV19 | TRBD1 | CASSTPGQGSNSPLRF | TGTGCCAGTAGTACGCCGGGACAGGGTAGTAATTCACCCCTCCGCTTT
- | TRBJ2-5 | TRBV4-2 | - | CASSQEGTPWVQETQYF | TGTGCCAGCAGCCAAGAAGGGACCCCTTGGGTACAAGAGACCCAGTACTTC
- | TRBJ2-1 | TRBV19 | TRBD1 | CASSEYGTAYNEQFF | TGTGCCAGTAGTGAATACGGGACAGCGTACAATGAGCAGTTCTTC
once | TRBJ2-7 | TRBV9 | - | CASSVGQGGYEQYF | TGTGCCAGCAGCGTAGGACAAGGGGGCTACGAGCAGTACTTC
- | TRBJ2-7 | TRBV6-5 | TRBD1 | CASSRSGTGFSEQYF | TGTGCCAGCAGTAGGTCCGGGACAGGGTTCTCCGAGCAGTACTTC
- | TRBJ2-7 | TRBV30 | - | CAWLTGAQPYF | TGTGCCTGGCTAACCGGGGCCCAGCCGTACTTC
- | TRBJ2-7 | TRBV6-2/TRBV6-3 | TRBD2 | CASSPKARLADYEQYF | TGTGCCAGCAGCCCTAAGGCGAGACTAGCGGACTACGAGCAGTACTTC
- | TRBJ1-4 | TRBV9 | - | CASSVAGATNEKLFF | TGTGCCAGCAGCGTAGCAGGGGCGACTAATGAAAAACTGTTTTTT
- | TRBJ1-2 | TRBV11-1 | - | CASSPGGRATGYTF | TGTGCCAGCAGCCCGGGGGGCAGGGCGACTGGCTACACCTTC
- | TRBJ1-3 | TRBV6-1 | - | CASSEIRDFLGNTIYF | TGTGCCAGCAGTGAAATCCGGGACTTTCTTGGAAACACCATATATTTT
- | TRBJ2-1 | TRBV6-2/TRBV6-3 | - | CASSWPGRTSSYNEQFF | TGTGCCAGCAGTTGGCCCGGTCGGACCAGCTCCTACAATGAGCAGTTCTTC
- | TRBJ2-3 | TRBV5-4 | - | CASSLDVGADTQYF | TGTGCCAGCAGCTTGGATGTGGGGGCAGATACGCAGTATTTT
- | TRBJ2-7 | TRBV6-5 | TRBD1 | CAIRQGAGGVQYF | TGTGCCATCCGACAGGGGGCTGGTGGGGTGCAGTACTTC
- | TRBJ1-1 | TRBV9 | TRBD1 | CASSPRQGDTEAFF | TGTGCCAGCAGCCCCCGACAGGGCGACACTGAAGCTTTCTTT
- | TRBJ2-1 | TRBV5-1 | - | CASSLAGGQTYNEQFF | TGCGCCAGCAGCTTGGCCGGGGGACAGACTTACAATGAGCAGTTCTTC
- | TRBJ2-1 | TRBV27 | - | CASSPSGGSSYNEQFF | TGTGCCAGCAGCCCATCCGGCGGAAGCTCCTACAATGAGCAGTTCTTC